This T cell receptor (beta chain) was profiled in a study of shared clonotypes between healthy human individuals. Findings of the study overall: An effect of sequencing depth on clonotype sharing among donors was expected. Limited genetic and exposure-history diversity came from having few donors.

Points on this clone: Its antigen is currently unknown.

This CDR3 is 17 amino acids long. J gave up 5 bases and V 0 bases, and 9 bases lay outside the gene matches. CDR1 WSHSY and CDR2 SAAADI come from the germline V gene. The assay was immunoSEQ multiplex PCR, and TCRdb's table has in-frame clones only and misses some. The profile shows 400,000 to 500,000 clones, 60% to 85% of them singletons. Around 97 million PBMCs supplied genomic DNA for unsorted samples. The V gene is TRBV10-2, the J gene TRBJ2-1, with 8 bases lining up with TRBD2. Sequenced input: PBMCs. This clonotype was obtained from a woman between 40 and 55 years old in good health. Some clones in this sample may be carry-over from other donors' samples. The DNA of the CDR3 is TGCGCCAGCAGTGAGTCGGGGAGCGGGAGTCGCGACAATGAGCAGTTCTTC. Translated, it gives CASSESGSGSRDNEQFF.